This TCR beta chain was profiled in a study of control samples from healthy donors and cancer patients. CDR3 size: 13 residues. Germline CDR1 and CDR2: LGHDT and YNNKEL (reference sequence). Trimming pared 4 bases from V and 5 bases from J, leaving 11 bases between. Measured with immunoSEQ multiplex PCR; TCRdb has only the in-frame clones, and not every one. The repertoire holds around 120,000 clones, with around 87% as singletons. Sequencing was performed on blood. The TCR comes from a man in his sixties in good health. J is TRBJ1-1 and V is TRBV3-1 (or the pseudogene TRBV3-2); TRBD1 is a possible D gene (5 bases). The CDR3 DNA reads as TGTGCCAGCAGCCCTCGACAGATAACTGAAGCTTTCTTT. This encodes CASSPRQITEAFF.